The present entry profiles one T cell receptor (beta chain) with its context. The antigen is not known. CDR3 size: 15 residues. Trimming shortened V by 5 bases and J by 1 base, and 14 bases separated the two germline ends. Per the germline V gene, CDR1 is MNHNS and CDR2 is SASEGT. This sample is part of a study of vaccination and CD4 T cells after COVID-19. Sequenced with the Oncomine TCR Beta short-read assay was DNA taken from cultured CD4+ T cells. TCRdb re-called the PCR reads with MiXCR, one entry per CDR3 protein. The sample holds 20,000 or so distinct CDR3 sequences; 44% are singletons and the top ten take over 20%. Specified treatment: roughly 11-day PBMC culture with coronavirus spike peptide pools or control peptides (ViraFEST assay).

The receptor was derived from a human donor who had recovered from COVID-19. The chain employs TRBV6-1 and TRBJ1-1, with D tentatively TRBD1 (6 bases). The source was CD4+ T cells from blood, cultured in vitro, collected before SARS-CoV-2 vaccination. CDR3 nucleotides: TGTGCCAGCAGTCGCGGGACACGGGGGAACACTGAAGCTTTCTTT. It yields the protein CASSRGTRGNTEAFF.